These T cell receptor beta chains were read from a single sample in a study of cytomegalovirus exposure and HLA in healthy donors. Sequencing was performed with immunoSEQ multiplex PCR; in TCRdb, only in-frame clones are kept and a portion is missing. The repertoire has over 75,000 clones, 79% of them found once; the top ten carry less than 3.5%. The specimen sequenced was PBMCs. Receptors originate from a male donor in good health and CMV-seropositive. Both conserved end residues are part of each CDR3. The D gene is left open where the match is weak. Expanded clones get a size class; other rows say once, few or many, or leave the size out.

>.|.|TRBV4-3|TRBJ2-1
TGCGCCAGCAGCCAAGAGTTAGCTAATGAGCAGTTCTTC
CASSQELANEQFF
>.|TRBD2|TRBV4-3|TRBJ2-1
TGCGCCAGCAGCCAAGATCGGGGGGGATACAATGAGCAGTTCTTC
CASSQDRGGYNEQFF
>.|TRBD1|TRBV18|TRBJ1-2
TGTGCCAGCTCTCCGGGACAGGGCGAGTCTAACTATGGCTACACCTTC
CASSPGQGESNYGYTF
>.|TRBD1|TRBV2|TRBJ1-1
TGTGCCAGCAGTCGGGACAGCGCCATGAACACTGAAGCTTTCTTT
CASSRDSAMNTEAFF
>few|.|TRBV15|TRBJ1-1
TGTGCCACCAGCAGACAGGGTGTGAACACTGAAGCTTTCTTT
CATSRQGVNTEAFF
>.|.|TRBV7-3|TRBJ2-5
TGTGCCAGCAGCTTAATCGGAGAGACCCAGTACTTC
CASSLIGETQYF
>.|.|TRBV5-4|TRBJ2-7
TGTGCCAGCAGCTCCCTGGGACTGGCCTCCTACGAGCAGTACTTC
CASSSLGLASYEQYF
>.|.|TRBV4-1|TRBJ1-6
TGCGCCAGCAGCCAAGCCCTCCTACAGGGAACTAATTCACCCCTCCACTTT
CASSQALLQGTNSPLHF
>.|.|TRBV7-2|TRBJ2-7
TGTGCCAGCAGCTTCGGCAGGAACCCCTCCTACGAGCAGTACTTC
CASSFGRNPSYEQYF
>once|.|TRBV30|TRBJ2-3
TGTGCCTGGAGTACCAGTGATACGCAGTATTTT
CAWSTSDTQYF
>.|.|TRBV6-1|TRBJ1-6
TGTGCCAGCAGTGAGAGGACATTAAGGTCCTCACCCCTCCACTTT
CASSERTLRSSPLHF
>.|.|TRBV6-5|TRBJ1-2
TGTGCCAGCAGTGAACGGGACGCGGGGGAAGGCTACACCTTC
CASSERDAGEGYTF
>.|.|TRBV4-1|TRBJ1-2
TGCGCCAGCAGCCAAGCCTCACAGGGACCTAACTATGGCTACACCTTC
CASSQASQGPNYGYTF
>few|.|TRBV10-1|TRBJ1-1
TGCGCCAGCAGTCGGGGGTCAGCTGAAGCTTTCTTT
CASSRGSAEAFF